This T cell receptor beta chain stems from a study of PD-L1 blockade in urothelial cancer. Study-level information: Blood was tested 3 weeks (second dose) and 6 weeks into treatment. The median number of T cells present in blood samples was roughly 140,000. General study results and limits: Improved survival was predicted by pretreatment blood TCR clonality below the median.

Sequencing used immunoSEQ multiplex PCR; TCRdb keeps in-frame clones, though not all of them. This table holds 95,000 or so clones, more than 75% found once. Time point given: pretreatment peripheral blood. The study collected 1 to 8 samples per patient, pretreatment and on-treatment. Turning to this clone: Its antigen is undetermined.

The sequenced sample was PBMCs, obtained around atezolizumab (anti-PD-L1) treatment. The receptor's source is a man in his 60s with urothelial cancer.

CDR3 in DNA: TGTGCCAGCAGCTTAGGTTTTACAGGGGCTGCTTCGGGGGATGCTTTCTTT. It specifies CASSLGFTGAASGDAFF. The rearrangement links TRBV11-2 to TRBJ1-1; 7 nucleotides match TRBD1. V was clipped by 1 base and J by 11 bases; unmatched bases: 19. The length of the CDR3 is 17 residues. Germline loops: CDR1 SGHAT, CDR2 FQNNGV.